This T cell receptor (beta chain) was captured by sequencing in a study of blood T cells in healthy people across ages. The study, taken as a whole, reports: Lack of knowledge of donor CMV status possibly confounded expanded clonotype changes.

The CDR3 runs 16 residues. In germline, CDR1 is LGHNA, CDR2 YSLEER. V shed 4 bases and J 0 bases; nucleotides not matched to a gene: 5. This clonotype was detected ten times or more. Its antigen is not identified. Caucasian, healthy and from Russia, the donors were aged between roughly 6 and 95. The authors ran a second PCR of about 7 to 11 cycles using a sample-barcoded 5' primer and a J-beta primer mix. MiXCR, applied by TCRdb to the 5' RACE reads, yields one record per CDR3 protein. The data show 870,000 or so distinct CDR3 sequences, under 35% seen once. The chain couples TRBV4-3 to TRBJ2-1; 8 bases align to TRBD1. The clonotype was recovered from a woman aged 80 or older in good health. What was sequenced was blood. The CDR3 sequence is CASSRHRGSSYNEQFF. CDR3 DNA sequence: TGCGCCAGCAGCCGTCACAGGGGGAGCTCCTACAATGAGCAGTTCTTC.